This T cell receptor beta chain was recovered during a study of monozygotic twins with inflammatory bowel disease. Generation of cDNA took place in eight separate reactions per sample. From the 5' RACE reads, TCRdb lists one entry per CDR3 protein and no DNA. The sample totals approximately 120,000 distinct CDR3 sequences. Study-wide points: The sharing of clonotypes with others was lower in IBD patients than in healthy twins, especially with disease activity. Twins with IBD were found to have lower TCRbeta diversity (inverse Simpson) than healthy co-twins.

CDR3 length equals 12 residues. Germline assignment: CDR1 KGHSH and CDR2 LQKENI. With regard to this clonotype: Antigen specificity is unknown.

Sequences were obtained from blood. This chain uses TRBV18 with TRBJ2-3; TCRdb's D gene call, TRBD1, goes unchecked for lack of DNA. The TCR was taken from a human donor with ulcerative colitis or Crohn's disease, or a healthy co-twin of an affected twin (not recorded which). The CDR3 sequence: CASSREGGTQYF. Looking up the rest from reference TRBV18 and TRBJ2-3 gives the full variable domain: NAGVMQNPRHLVRRRGQEARLRCSPMKGHSHVYWYRQLPEEGLKFMVYLQKENIIDESGMPKERFSAEFPKEGPSILRIQQVVRGDSAAYFCASSREGGTQYFGPGTRLTVL.